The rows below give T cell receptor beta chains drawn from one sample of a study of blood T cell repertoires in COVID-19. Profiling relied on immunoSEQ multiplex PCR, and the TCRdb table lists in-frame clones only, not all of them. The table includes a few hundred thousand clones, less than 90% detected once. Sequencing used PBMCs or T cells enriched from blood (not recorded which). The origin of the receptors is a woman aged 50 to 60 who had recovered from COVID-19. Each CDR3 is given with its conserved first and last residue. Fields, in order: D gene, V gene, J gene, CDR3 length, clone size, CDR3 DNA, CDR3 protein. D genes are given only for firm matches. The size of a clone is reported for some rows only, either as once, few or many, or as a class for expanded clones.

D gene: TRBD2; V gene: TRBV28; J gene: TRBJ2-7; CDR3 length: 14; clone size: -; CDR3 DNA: TGTGCCAGCACCCGACTAGCGGGAGAGTACGAGCAGTACTTC; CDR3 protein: CASTRLAGEYEQYF
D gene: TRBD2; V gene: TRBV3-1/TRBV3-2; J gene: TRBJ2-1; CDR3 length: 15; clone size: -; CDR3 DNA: TGTGCCAGCAGCCAAGGGACTAGCGGGAGGGGGGAGCAGTTCTTC; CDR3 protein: CASSQGTSGRGEQFF
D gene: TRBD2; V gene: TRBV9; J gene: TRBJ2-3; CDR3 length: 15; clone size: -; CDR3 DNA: TGTGCCAGCAGCGTAGATACTAGCGGAACAGATACGCAGTATTTT; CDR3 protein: CASSVDTSGTDTQYF
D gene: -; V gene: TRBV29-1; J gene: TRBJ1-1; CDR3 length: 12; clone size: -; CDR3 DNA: TGCAGCGTTAACCACATGAACACTGAAGCTTTCTTT; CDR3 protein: CSVNHMNTEAFF
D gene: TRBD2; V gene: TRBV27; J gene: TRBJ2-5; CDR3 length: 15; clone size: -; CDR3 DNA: TGTGCCAGCAGTTTATTATCTAGCGGTGAAGAGACCCAGTACTTC; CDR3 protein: CASSLLSSGEETQYF
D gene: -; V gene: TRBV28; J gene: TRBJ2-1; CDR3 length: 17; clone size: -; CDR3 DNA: TGTGCCAGCAGTCTCACAGCGGAACCAAACCTCTACAATGAGCAGTTCTTC; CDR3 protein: CASSLTAEPNLYNEQFF
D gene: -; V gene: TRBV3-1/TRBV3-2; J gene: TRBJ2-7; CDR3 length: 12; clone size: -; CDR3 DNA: TGTGCCAGCGGGGCGGGGACCTACGAGCAGTACTTC; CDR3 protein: CASGAGTYEQYF
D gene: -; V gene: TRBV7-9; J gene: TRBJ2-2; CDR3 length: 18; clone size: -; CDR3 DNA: TGTGCCAGCAGCGCTTCCGGGACACAACCCAAGAACACCGGGGAGCTGTTTTTT; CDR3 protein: CASSASGTQPKNTGELFF
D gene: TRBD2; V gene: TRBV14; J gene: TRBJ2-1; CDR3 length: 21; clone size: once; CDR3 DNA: TGTGCCAGCAGCCAAGTAGGTCCTAGCGGGAGTCCGATAGGCCCCTACAATGAGCAGTTCTTC; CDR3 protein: CASSQVGPSGSPIGPYNEQFF
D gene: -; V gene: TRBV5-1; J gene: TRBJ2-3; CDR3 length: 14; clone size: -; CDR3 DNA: TGCGCCAGCAGCACCGGGTACAACACAGATACGCAGTATTTT; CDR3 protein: CASSTGYNTDTQYF
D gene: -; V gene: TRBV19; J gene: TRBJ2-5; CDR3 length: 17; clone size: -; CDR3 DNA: TGTGCCAGTAGTATCATCAAGGGAGTGTGGGGCCAAGAGACCCAGTACTTC; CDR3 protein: CASSIIKGVWGQETQYF
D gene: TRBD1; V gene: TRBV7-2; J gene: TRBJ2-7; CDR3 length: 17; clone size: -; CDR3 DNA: TGTGCCAGCAGCGCACTCTTCCACCGGGACAGGGTCTACGAGCAGTACTTC; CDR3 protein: CASSALFHRDRVYEQYF
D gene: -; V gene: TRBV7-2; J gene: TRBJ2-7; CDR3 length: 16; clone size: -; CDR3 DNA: TGTGCCAGCAGCTTAGTTAGCACTGCTTATAGAGGCGAGCAGTACTTC; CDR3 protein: CASSLVSTAYRGEQYF
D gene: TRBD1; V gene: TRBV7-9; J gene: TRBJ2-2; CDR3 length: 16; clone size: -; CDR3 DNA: TGTGCCAGCAGCTCGAGACAGGGGCAGGTGGCCGGGGAGCTGTTTTTT; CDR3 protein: CASSSRQGQVAGELFF
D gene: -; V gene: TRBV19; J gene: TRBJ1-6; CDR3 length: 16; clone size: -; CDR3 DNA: TGTGCCAGTAGTAGAGGTGGTCTCGGGAATAATTCACCCCTCCACTTT; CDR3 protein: CASSRGGLGNNSPLHF
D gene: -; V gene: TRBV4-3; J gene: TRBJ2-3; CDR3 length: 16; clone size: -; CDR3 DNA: TGCGCCAGCAGCCAAGGTGCAGGGCTAACGACAGATACGCAGTATTTT; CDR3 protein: CASSQGAGLTTDTQYF
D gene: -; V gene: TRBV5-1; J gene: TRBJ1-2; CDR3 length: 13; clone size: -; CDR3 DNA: TGCGCCAGCAGCCCCCCAGGAATCTATGGCTACACCTTC; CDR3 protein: CASSPPGIYGYTF
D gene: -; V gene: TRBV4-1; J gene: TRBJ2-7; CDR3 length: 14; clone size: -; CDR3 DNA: TGCGCCAGCAGCCGGACATCGGGGGTGTACGAGCAGTACTTC; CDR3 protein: CASSRTSGVYEQYF
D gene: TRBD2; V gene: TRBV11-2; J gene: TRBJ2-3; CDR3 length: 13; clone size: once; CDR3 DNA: TGTGCCAGCAGCTTACTAGCGGCAGATACGCAGTATTTT; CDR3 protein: CASSLLAADTQYF
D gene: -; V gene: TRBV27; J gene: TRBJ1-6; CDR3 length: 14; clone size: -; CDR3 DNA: TGTGCCAGCAATCCGGGATGGGGAAATTCACCCCTCCACTTT; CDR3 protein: CASNPGWGNSPLHF
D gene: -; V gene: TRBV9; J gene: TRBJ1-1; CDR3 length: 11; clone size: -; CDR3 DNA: TGTGCCAGCAGCGTAGGGGCAGGGGTGTTCTTT; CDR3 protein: CASSVGAGVFF
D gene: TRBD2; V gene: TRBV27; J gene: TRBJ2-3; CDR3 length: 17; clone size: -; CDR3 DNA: TGTGCCAGCAGTTTAAAGGGCACTAGCGGGAGGGCCGATACGCAGTATTTT; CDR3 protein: CASSLKGTSGRADTQYF
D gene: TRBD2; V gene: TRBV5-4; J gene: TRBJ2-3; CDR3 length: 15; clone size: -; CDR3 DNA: TGTGCCAGCAGCTTGACGGGAGGGCCCTCAGATACGCAGTATTTT; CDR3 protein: CASSLTGGPSDTQYF
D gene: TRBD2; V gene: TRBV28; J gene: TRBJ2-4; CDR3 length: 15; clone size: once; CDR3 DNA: TGTGCCAGCAGTTTACCGGGAGGGCCTAAAAACATTCAGTACTTC; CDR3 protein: CASSLPGGPKNIQYF
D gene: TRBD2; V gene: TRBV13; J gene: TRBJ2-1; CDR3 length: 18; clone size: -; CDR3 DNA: TGTGCCAGCAGCTCATACTTAGACCTAGCGGGAGTTCACAATGAGCAGTTCTTC; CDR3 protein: CASSSYLDLAGVHNEQFF
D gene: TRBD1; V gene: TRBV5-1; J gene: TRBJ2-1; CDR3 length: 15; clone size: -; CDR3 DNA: TGCGCCAGCAGCCCCAGGGGGAGCTCCTACAATGAGCAGTTCTTC; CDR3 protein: CASSPRGSSYNEQFF
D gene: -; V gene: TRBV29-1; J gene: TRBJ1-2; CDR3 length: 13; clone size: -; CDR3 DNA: TGCAGCGTTCCTGGTCAGGTTAACTATGGCTACACCTTC; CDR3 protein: CSVPGQVNYGYTF
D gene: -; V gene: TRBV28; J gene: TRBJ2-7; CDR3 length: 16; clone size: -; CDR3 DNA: TGTGCCAGCAGTTCACCTAGCGCCTCGAACTCCTACGAGCAGTACTTC; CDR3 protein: CASSSPSASNSYEQYF
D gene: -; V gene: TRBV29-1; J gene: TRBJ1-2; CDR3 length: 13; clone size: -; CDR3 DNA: TGCAGCGTTGAACCTGACGGGGGATATGGCTACACCTTC; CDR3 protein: CSVEPDGGYGYTF
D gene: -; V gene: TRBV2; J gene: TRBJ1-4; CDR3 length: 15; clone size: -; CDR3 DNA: TGTGCCAGCAGGCAAGACAGTACAACTAATGAAAAACTGTTTTTT; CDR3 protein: CASRQDSTTNEKLFF
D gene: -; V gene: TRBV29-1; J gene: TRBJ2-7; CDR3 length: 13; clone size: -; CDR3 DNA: TGCAGCGTTGAAAAGCGGAACTCCTACGAGCAGTACTTC; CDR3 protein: CSVEKRNSYEQYF
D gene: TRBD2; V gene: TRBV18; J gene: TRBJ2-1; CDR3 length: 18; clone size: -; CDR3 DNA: TGTGCCAGCTCACCACCGGGACTAGCGGGAGCTGGTGACAATGAGCAGTTCTTC; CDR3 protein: CASSPPGLAGAGDNEQFF
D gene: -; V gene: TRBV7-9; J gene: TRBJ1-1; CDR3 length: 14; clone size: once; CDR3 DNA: TGTGCCAGCAGCCCACAGAGTTTGAACACTGAAGCTTTCTTT; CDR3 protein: CASSPQSLNTEAFF
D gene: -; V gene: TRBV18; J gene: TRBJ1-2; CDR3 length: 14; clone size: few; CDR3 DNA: TGTGCCAGCGGGGGCCAAAGAGACGTATCAGGCTACACCTTC; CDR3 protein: CASGGQRDVSGYTF
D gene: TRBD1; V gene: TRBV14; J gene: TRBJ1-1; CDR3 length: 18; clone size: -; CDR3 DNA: TGTGCCAGCAGCCAAGATTTTTTAGGGACAGGGGCTGGCACTGAAGCTTTCTTT; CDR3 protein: CASSQDFLGTGAGTEAFF
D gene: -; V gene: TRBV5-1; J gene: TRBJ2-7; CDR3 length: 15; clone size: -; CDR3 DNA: TGCGCCAGCAGCCGCTCGGGAAAATCTGGCCACGAGCAGTACTTC; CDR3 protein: CASSRSGKSGHEQYF
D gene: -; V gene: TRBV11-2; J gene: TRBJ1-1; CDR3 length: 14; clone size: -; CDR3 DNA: TGTGCCAGCAGCTCATTGCGGGGGGGAACTGAAGCTTTCTTT; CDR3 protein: CASSSLRGGTEAFF
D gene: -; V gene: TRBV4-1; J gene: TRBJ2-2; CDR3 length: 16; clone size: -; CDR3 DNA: TGCGCCAGCAGCCAAGTTTCCCAGGTGAACACCGGGGAGCTGTTTTTT; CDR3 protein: CASSQVSQVNTGELFF
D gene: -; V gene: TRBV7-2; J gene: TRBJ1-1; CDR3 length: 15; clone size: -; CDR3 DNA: TGTGCCAGCAGCCCACAGCGGGGGCCGAACACTGAAGCTTTCTTT; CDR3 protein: CASSPQRGPNTEAFF
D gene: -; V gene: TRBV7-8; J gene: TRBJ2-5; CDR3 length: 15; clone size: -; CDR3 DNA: TGTGCCAGCAGCTTACTCAACCGGGGCCAAGAGACCCAGTACTTC; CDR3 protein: CASSLLNRGQETQYF
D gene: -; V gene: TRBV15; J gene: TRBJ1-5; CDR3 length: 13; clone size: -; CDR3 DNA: TGTGCCACCAGCAGGGTTTCGGATCAGCCCCAGCATTTT; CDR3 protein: CATSRVSDQPQHF
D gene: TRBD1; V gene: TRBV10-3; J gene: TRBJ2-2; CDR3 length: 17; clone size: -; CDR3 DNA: TGTGCCATCAGGCGGGACAGGGCTCTCGCGAACACCGGGGAGCTGTTTTTT; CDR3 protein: CAIRRDRALANTGELFF
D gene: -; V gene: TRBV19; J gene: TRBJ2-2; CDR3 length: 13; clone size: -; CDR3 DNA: TGTGCCAGTAGTATTCAACGGACCGGGGAGCTGTTTTTT; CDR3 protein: CASSIQRTGELFF
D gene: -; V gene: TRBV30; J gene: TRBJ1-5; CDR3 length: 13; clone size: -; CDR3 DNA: TGTGCCTGGAGTACGACTAACAATCAGCCCCAGCATTTT; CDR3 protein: CAWSTTNNQPQHF
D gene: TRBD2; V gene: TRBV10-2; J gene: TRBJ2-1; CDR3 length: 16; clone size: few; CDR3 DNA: TGCGCCAGCTCGGGACTAGCGGGAGGGCATGACAATGAGCAGTTCTTC; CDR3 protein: CASSGLAGGHDNEQFF
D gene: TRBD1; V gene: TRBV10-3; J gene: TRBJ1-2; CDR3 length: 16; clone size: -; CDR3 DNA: TGTGCCATCAGTGAGGCCAGGGACAGGGGGTATTATGGCTACACCTTC; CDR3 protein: CAISEARDRGYYGYTF
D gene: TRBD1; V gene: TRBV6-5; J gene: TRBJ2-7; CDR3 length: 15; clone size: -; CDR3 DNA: TGTGCCAGCACCAAGGGGACAGGGGGCTTCTACGAGCAGTACTTC; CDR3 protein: CASTKGTGGFYEQYF
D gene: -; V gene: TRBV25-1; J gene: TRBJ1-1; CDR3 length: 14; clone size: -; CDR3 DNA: TGTGCCAGCAGGTCCACAGGAAGGCGCACTGAAGCTTTCTTT; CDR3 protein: CASRSTGRRTEAFF
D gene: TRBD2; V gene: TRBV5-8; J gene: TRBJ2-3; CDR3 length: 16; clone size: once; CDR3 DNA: TGTGCCAGCCACACCATACTAGCGGGAGGCACAGATACGCAGTATTTT; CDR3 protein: CASHTILAGGTDTQYF
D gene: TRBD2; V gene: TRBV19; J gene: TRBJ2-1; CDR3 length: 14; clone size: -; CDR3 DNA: TGTGCCAGTAGTATAGACGGGAGGGCCGCTGAGCAGTTCTTC; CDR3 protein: CASSIDGRAAEQFF
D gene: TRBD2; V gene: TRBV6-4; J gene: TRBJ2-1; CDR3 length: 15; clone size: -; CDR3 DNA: TGTGCCAGCAGACCCCAGCGGGAACTTTACAATGAGCAGTTCTTC; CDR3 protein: CASRPQRELYNEQFF
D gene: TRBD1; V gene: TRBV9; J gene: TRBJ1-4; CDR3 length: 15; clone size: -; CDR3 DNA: TGTGCCAGCAGCCAACAGGACAGGAGGAATGAAAAACTGTTTTTT; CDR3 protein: CASSQQDRRNEKLFF
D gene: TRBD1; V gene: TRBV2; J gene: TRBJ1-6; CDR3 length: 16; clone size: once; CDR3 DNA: TGTGCCAGCAGTGTAAGGGACAGGGGACTTAATTCACCCCTCCACTTT; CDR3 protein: CASSVRDRGLNSPLHF
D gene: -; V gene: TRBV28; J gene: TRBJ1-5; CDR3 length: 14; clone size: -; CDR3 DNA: TGTGCCAGCAGTCCCTACAGCCTCAATCAGCCCCAGCATTTT; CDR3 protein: CASSPYSLNQPQHF